This entry lists 16 T cell receptor beta chains sequenced from one sample in a study of T-cell memory formation after mild COVID-19. TCRdb itself ran the 5' RACE reads through MiXCR, one entry per CDR3 protein. This sample has around 510,000 distinct CDR3 sequences, with 20% to 25% found just once. The sequenced material came from PBMCs or a T cell subset sorted from them (not recorded which). These receptor sequences come from an adult woman who had mild COVID-19 (a few samples of this study predate the infection). Cell type and time point are not known.

The sample holds a few counts of this clonotype. The gene calls are TRBV29-1 and TRBJ1-1; tentative D call: TRBD1 (5 bases). The CDR3 has 12 residues. Trimming cost V 6 bases and J 4 bases, with 12 bases left between them. The germline gives CDR1 SQVTM, CDR2 ANQGSEA. The CDR3 DNA reads TGCAGCGTACCCAGGGTCGGCACTGAAGCTTTCTTT. Amino acids: CSVPRVGTEAFF. The full variable domain, completed using reference TRBV29-1 and TRBJ1-1, is SAVISQKPSRDICQRGTSLTIQCQVDSQVTMMFWYRQQPGQSLTLIATANQGSEATYESGFVIDKFPISRPNLTFSTLTVSNMSPEDSSIYLCSVPRVGTEAFFGQGTRLTVV.

This clonotype occurred once. The conserved closing phenylalanine or tryptophan is absent in this CDR3, likely reflecting a read error. The chain links TRBV4-1 to TRBJ1-2; TRBD1 agrees at 7 bases. The V and J ends lost 7 bases and 4 bases, in that order; junction bases with no gene match: 3. Germline CDR1 and CDR2: MGHRA and YSYEKL. The CDR3 is made up of 12 amino acids. CDR3 amino acids: CASMGQPYGYTY. The CDR3 bases are TGCGCCAGCATGGGACAGCCCTATGGCTACACCTAC.

This clonotype has only a few counts. The genes are TRBV11-3 and TRBJ2-1; 8 positions match TRBD1. The CDR3 runs 21 residues. With 4 bases clipped from V and 0 bases from J, the junction kept 20 bases outside the gene matches. The germline V gene encodes CDR1 SGHNT and CDR2 YENEEA. The CDR3 here is CASSSKEGGQGKGYSYNEQFF. The CDR3 region has the DNA TGTGCCAGCAGCTCAAAAGAGGGTGGACAGGGTAAAGGCTACTCCTACAATGAGCAGTTCTTC.

This clonotype was seen a handful of times. The chain recombines TRBV2 with TRBJ2-4; no clear D. The CDR3 length is 14 residues. Trimming cost V 7 bases and J 2 bases, with 12 bases left between them. Germline V gives CDR1 SNHLY, CDR2 FYNNEI. In DNA, the CDR3 is TGTGCCAGCAAGGGCAGCTACACCAAAAACATTCAGTACTTC. It yields the protein CASKGSYTKNIQYF.

The CDR3 loop is CASSARQGAVTGELFF. The CDR3 coding sequence is TGTGCCAGCAGCGCCAGACAGGGGGCGGTCACCGGGGAGCTGTTTTTT. The V and J genes are TRBV7-2 and TRBJ2-2; 10 nucleotides match TRBD1. The germline CDR1 and CDR2 sequences are SGHTA and FQGNSA. The CDR3 extends over 16 amino acids. V lost 5 bases and J lost 4; bases outside the gene matches: 7.

This clonotype has just a few counts. The chain employs TRBV24-1 and TRBJ2-1; 13 bases line up with TRBD2. Per germline, CDR1 KGHDR and CDR2 SFDVKD. The CDR3 contains 17 residues. Trimming at V came to 3 bases and at J to 8 bases, leaving 9 bases not matched to a gene. The CDR3 protein is CATSDPSGTSGVDEQFF. The CDR3 DNA is TGTGCCACCAGTGATCCTTCGGGGACTAGCGGGGTGGATGAGCAGTTCTTC.

This clonotype was counted only a few times. The chain uses TRBV6-4 and TRBJ2-3; no clear D gene. Germline assignment: CDR1 MRHNA and CDR2 SNTAGT. The length of the CDR3 is 14 residues. The germline V and J ends were trimmed by 6 bases and 0 bases, with 10 bases remaining between them. DNA for the CDR3: TGTGCCAGCAGCGTTAGTGCGAGCACAGATACGCAGTATTTT. Translated, it gives CASSVSASTDTQYF.

This clonotype was counted a few times. The J gene is TRBJ2-3, the V gene TRBV4-2, with D tentatively TRBD2 (6 bases). The V and J ends lost 0 bases and 9 bases respectively, with 10 bases between them. The CDR3 has 13 residues. The germline V gene has CDR1 LGHNA and CDR2 YNFKEQ. The CDR3 protein is CASSQDSGRTQYF. CDR3 in DNA: TGTGCCAGCAGCCAAGATTCGGGGAGGACGCAGTATTTT.

The chain combines TRBV11-2 with TRBJ2-1; 7 bases match TRBD2. Germline V gene lookup returns CDR1 SGHAT and CDR2 FQNNGV. Trimming removed 4 bases from V and 0 bases from J; junction bases left unmatched: 6. The CDR3 has 16 amino acids. For the CDR3, the DNA is TGTGCCAGCAGCTACTCAGCGGGGAGCTCCTACAATGAGCAGTTCTTC. This gives the protein CASSYSAGSSYNEQFF.

This clonotype was seen only a few times. This chain links TRBV24-1 with TRBJ2-3; 12 bases line up with TRBD2. J lost 1 base, V lost 3 bases, and 7 bases had no gene match. Germline V gene lookup returns CDR1 KGHDR and CDR2 SFDVKD. CDR3 length: 18 amino acids. The chain's CDR3 is CATSDPMTSGSGTDTQYF. The CDR3 nucleotides read TGTGCCACCAGTGATCCGATGACTAGCGGGAGTGGCACAGATACGCAGTATTTT.

The rearrangement joins TRBV24-1 to TRBJ2-7; 9 bases match TRBD1. The CDR3 contains 15 residues. J gave up 1 base and V 4 bases, and 4 bases lay outside the gene matches. Germline CDR1 is KGHDR and CDR2 is SFDVKD. CDR3 residues: CATSEETGGSYEQYF. CDR3 coding DNA: TGTGCCACCAGTGAAGAGACAGGGGGATCCTACGAGCAGTACTTC.

Only a few counts were recorded for this clonotype. The CDR3 DNA reads as TGTGCCAGCAGTGAAGGGGGGCGCTCCTACAATGAGCAGTTCTTC. Translating it yields CASSEGGRSYNEQFF. This chain joins TRBV2 and TRBJ2-1; possibly TRBD1 for D (6 bases). V was cut by 1 base and J by 0 bases, with 7 bases left in between. Germline V gene sequence: CDR1 SNHLY, CDR2 FYNNEI. The CDR3 consists of 15 residues. The full variable domain, rest sourced from reference TRBV2 and TRBJ2-1, is EPEVTQTPSHQVTQMGQEVILRCVPISNHLYFYWYRQILGQKVEFLVSFYNNEISEKSEIFDDQFSVERPDGSNFTLKIRSTKLEDSAMYFCASSEGGRSYNEQFFGPGTRLTVL.

The V call is TRBV20-1, the J call TRBJ1-1; D ambiguous. The CDR3 length is 15 residues. Germline V lookup: CDR1 DFQATT, CDR2 SNEGSKA (reference sequence). V lost 0 bases to trimming and J lost 7 bases, with 18 bases between them. The CDR3 bases are TGCAGTGCTAGAGATCACAAGGGCTCTCGTTATGAAGCTTTCTTT. Amino acid sequence: CSARDHKGSRYEAFF.

This clonotype was seen more than once but under ten times. This rearrangement joins TRBV7-8 to TRBJ2-7, with 8 bases identical to TRBD2. CDR1 SGHVS and CDR2 FQNEAQ come from the germline V gene. The V and J ends lost 5 bases and 4 bases, in that order; junction bases with no gene match: 10. The CDR3 is 15 amino acids. CDR3 region: CASSPTSGSRYEQYF. The CDR3 coding sequence is TGTGCCAGCAGCCCCACCAGCGGGAGCAGGTACGAGCAGTACTTC.

In this sample, this clonotype turned up many times. The V call is TRBV5-4, the J call TRBJ2-7; D gene ambiguous. Germline-derived CDR1 and CDR2 are SGHNT and YYREEE (reference sequence). Between the trimmed V and J ends, which lost 0 bases and 2 bases, there was a span of 6 bases. There are 13 residues in the CDR3. The CDR3 bases are TGTGCCAGCAGCTTGGAGGGCCCCTACGAGCAGTACTTC. Amino acids: CASSLEGPYEQYF.

This chain connects TRBV6-2 or TRBV6-3 to TRBJ2-1; a weak D match, TRBD2 (6 bases). Germline lookup yields CDR1 MNHEY and CDR2 SVGEGT. This CDR3 region has 15 residues. The V gene lost 6 bases and the J gene lost 3 bases, with 15 bases spanning the gap. The CDR3 DNA reads as TGTGCCAGCAGACCAATCGAGGGAGGCTACAATGAGCAGTTCTTC. This gives the protein CASRPIEGGYNEQFF.